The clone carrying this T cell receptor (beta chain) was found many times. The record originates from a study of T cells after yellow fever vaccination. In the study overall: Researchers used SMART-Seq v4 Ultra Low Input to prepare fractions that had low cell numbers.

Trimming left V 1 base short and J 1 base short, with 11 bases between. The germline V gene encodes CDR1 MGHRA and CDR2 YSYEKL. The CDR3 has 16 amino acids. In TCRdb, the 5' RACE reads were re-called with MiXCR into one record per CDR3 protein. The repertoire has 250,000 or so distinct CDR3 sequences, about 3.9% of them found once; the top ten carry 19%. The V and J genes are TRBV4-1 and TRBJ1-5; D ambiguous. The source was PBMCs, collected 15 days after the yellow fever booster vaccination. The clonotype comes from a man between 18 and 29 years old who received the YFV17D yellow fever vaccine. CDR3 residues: CASSQVLHLSNQPQHF. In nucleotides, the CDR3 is TGCGCCAGCAGCCAAGTTTTACACCTAAGCAATCAGCCCCAGCATTTT.